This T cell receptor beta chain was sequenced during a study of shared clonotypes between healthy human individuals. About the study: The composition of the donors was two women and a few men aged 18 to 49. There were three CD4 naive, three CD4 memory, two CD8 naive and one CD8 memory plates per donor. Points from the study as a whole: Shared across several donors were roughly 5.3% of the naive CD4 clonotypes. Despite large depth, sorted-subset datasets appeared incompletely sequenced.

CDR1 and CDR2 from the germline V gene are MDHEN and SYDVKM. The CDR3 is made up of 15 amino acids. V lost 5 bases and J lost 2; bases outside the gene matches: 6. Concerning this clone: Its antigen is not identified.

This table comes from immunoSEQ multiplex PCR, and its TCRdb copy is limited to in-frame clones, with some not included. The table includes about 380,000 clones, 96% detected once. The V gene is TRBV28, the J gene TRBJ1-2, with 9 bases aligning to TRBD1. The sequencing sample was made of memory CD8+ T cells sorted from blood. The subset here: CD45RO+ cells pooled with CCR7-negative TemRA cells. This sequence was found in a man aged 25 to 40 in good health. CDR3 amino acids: CASSPTGGGNYGYTF. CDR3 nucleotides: TGTGCCAGCAGTCCCACAGGGGGCGGAAACTATGGCTACACCTTC.